Only a few counts were recorded for the clone carrying this T cell receptor (beta chain). This CDR3 fails to terminate in the conserved phenylalanine or tryptophan, so it likely reflects a read error. This sample was taken from a study of regulatory T cells in long-lasting Graves disease. The trim removed 6 bases at V and 1 base at J, leaving 13 bases unmatched. The CDR3 has 18 amino acids. Germline V lookup: CDR1 MNHEY, CDR2 SMNVEV (reference sequence). Sequencing libraries for TCR beta were prepared with iRepertoire HTBI primers and Arm-PCR of CDR3 regions. TCRdb re-analysed the multiplex PCR reads in MiXCR, keeping a single row per CDR3 protein. The sample lists roughly 450,000 distinct CDR3 sequences; less than 25% were seen once. The time point: persistent/refractory GD, antithyroid drugs over 5 years with positive TRAb. PBMCs were the source of the RNA used for TCR sequencing.

The specimen was peripheral blood mononuclear cells (PBMCs), collected when the disease was refractory, from a patient treated with antithyroid drugs. The rearrangement links TRBV27 to TRBJ2-2, with 8 bases aligning to TRBD1. The TCR originated in a female donor with Graves disease. In DNA form, the CDR3 reads TGTGCCAGCAGCCTGGTGGGATCGGGACAGGTGAACACCGGGGAGCTGTTTTCT. Translating gives CASSLVGSGQVNTGELFS.